This is a list of T cell receptor beta chains from one sample in a study of T cell repertoires in cytomegalovirus infection. TCRdb processed the reads anew with MiXCR; each CDR3 protein has one entry. The table includes about 830,000 distinct CDR3 sequences, about 33% detected once. These receptors have no known antigen. The sample in question was cultured CD8+ T cells from PBMCs, obtained from culture after CMV antigen stimulation. The receptors stem from a human donor in good health (CMV status not recorded). Some clones in this sample may be carry-over from other donors' samples. The CDR3 runs from the conserved cysteine through the conserved F or W.

V,CDR3
TRBV27,CASSLTTGANQPQHF
TRBV28,CATIGGATDTQYF
TRBV6-1,CASSSLPGTGAEAFF
TRBV18,CASSPWGVAGSQETQYF
TRBV7-8,CASSLPTAGANGELFF
TRBV7-9,CASSLTADQETQYF
TRBV7-8,CASRPSRSLGELFF
TRBV9,CASSVERGPTDTRYF
TRBV27,CASRPGTGGVEQYF
TRBV20-1,CSARDRQGLGGYTF
TRBV6-5,CASSYSPGRASYEQYF
TRBV11-2,CASSLVEGNYNEQFF
TRBV5-8,CASSLRQGLGNTIYF
TRBV7-9,CASSFSSSTDTQYF
TRBV7-8,CASSLEPGQRFREQYF
TRBV2,CASMGRGEQFF
TRBV7-6,CASSKGMNYGYTF
TRBV27,CASSFAGGGEAFF
TRBV28,CASSLGALVEAFF
TRBV20-1,CSAPQGSTPEAFF
TRBV19,CASRGAETQYF
TRBV9,CASSVQGRGTEAFF
TRBV6-2/TRBV6-3,CASSYRTGPLGTQYF
TRBV6-5,CASSYTSQGDNEQFF
TRBV10-3,CAISESQGEEKLFF
TRBV7-7,CASSPGTTGQRGNEQFF
TRBV19,CASSMWGENQPQHF
TRBV12-3/TRBV12-4,CASSSAETGLQEAFF
TRBV7-2,CASSGVPSYGYTF
TRBV7-2,CASSFGGGAPTDTQYF
TRBV4-2,CASSQKRTAPWFF
TRBV7-9,CASSFRGRQETQYF
TRBV29-1,CSVLGGSKYGYTF
TRBV6-5,CASSYSGGPYGYTF
TRBV10-3,CAISESMGGTRHRTDTQYF
TRBV7-9,CASSPDSRGYTF
TRBV6-1,CASSIVQLDNSPLHF
TRBV13,CASSLVNAQETQYF
TRBV7-4,CASSPLAGELTDTQYF
TRBV6-6,CASSYPSTSGGASSYNEQFF
TRBV5-6,CASSFPRGGGDNEQFF
TRBV7-8,CASSLVGSNSPLHF
TRBV4-3,CASSPVWNTGELFF
TRBV12-3/TRBV12-4,CASSEDGQPNQPQHF
TRBV27,CASSPGTARTNQPQHF
TRBV12-3/TRBV12-4,CASIQTGRVTGELFF